The clone carrying this TCR beta chain showed up just a few times. Its target is not known. This entry comes from a study of CD8 T cells in ankylosing spondylitis. Study-level results: Ankylosing spondylitis blood appeared to carry a characteristic TCR beta motif of several highly homologous variants.

TCRdb re-called the 5' RACE reads with MiXCR, one entry per CDR3 protein. This repertoire shows some 450,000 distinct CDR3 sequences, roughly 15% found once; its top ten account for around 0.92%. Germline values: CDR1 SGHTA, CDR2 FQGNSA. V was shortened by 2 bases and J by 2 bases, with 7 bases between the two germline ends. The CDR3 is 14 residues long. The chain couples TRBV7-2 to TRBJ1-5; TRBD1 might be the D (5 bases). The sequencing input was blood, either unsorted or a sorted T cell fraction (not recorded which). This TCR came from a male donor with ankylosing spondylitis. CDR3 nucleotide sequence: TGTGCCAGCAGCTTAATCAGGGGCAATCAGCCCCAGCATTTT. Protein: CASSLIRGNQPQHF.